Below, 31 T cell receptor beta chains from the same sample are listed, as sequenced in a study of PD-1 blockade in classical Hodgkin lymphoma. All patients experienced relapse after autologous stem cell transplantation, and brentuximab vedotin exposure was variable. Applied to thawed PBMCs, magnetic negative selection was the method used to isolate CD8+ T cells. Libraries were prepared by immunoSEQ multiplex PCR; TCRdb keeps only in-frame clonotypes and omits some of them. The profile shows over 25,000 clones, about 86% of them singletons. The sequences come from CD8+ T cells from blood, collected at baseline. Receptors were obtained from a human donor with classical Hodgkin lymphoma.

V usage is TRBV28 and J usage is TRBJ2-7; D perhaps matches TRBD2 (6 bases). The CDR3 extends over 14 amino acids. Germline values: CDR1 MDHEN, CDR2 SYDVKM. The V end lost 1 base, the J end lost 2 bases, and 9 bases lay between the germline ends. The CDR3: CASSLLEGPYEQYF. The CDR3 nucleotides are TGTGCCAGCAGTTTATTGGAGGGACCCTACGAGCAGTACTTC.

This sequence joins TRBV9 and TRBJ1-3, with D maybe TRBD1 (6 bases). The CDR3 contains 17 residues. The V and J ends lost 4 bases and 2 bases respectively, with 19 bases between them. From germline, CDR1 is SGDLS and CDR2 YYNGEE. The CDR3 nucleotides read TGTGCCAGCAGCAAAAGGGGCGAACAGGGCGCTGGAAACACCATATATTTT. Its protein is CASSKRGEQGAGNTIYF. The complete variable domain, with remaining parts taken from reference TRBV9 and TRBJ1-3, reads DSGVTQTPKHLITATGQRVTLRCSPRSGDLSVYWYQQSLDQGLQFLIQYYNGEERAKGNILERFSAQQFPDLHSELNLSSLELGDSALYFCASSKRGEQGAGNTIYFGEGSWLTVV.

This chain uses TRBV19 with TRBJ1-1; 7 positions match TRBD1. The CDR3 totals 14 residues. CDR1 and CDR2 from the germline V gene are LNHDA and SQIVND (reference sequence). V was clipped by 4 bases and J by 7 bases; unmatched bases: 9. The CDR3, as DNA: TGTGCCAGTAGTACCGAGACCGGACAGGTTGAAGCTTTCTTT. This sequence encodes CASSTETGQVEAFF.

The chain employs TRBV11-1 and TRBJ2-7; D possibly corresponds to TRBD2 (6 bases). V lost 3 bases, J lost 5 bases, and 11 bases lay in between. CDR1 and CDR2 (germline): SGHAT, FQDESV (reference sequence). This CDR3 has 13 residues. The CDR3 sequence: CASSFRGMDEQYF. CDR3 coding DNA: TGTGCCAGCAGCTTTCGGGGGATGGACGAGCAGTACTTC.

This chain joins TRBV6-4 and TRBJ2-1; TRBD1 aligns across 8 bases. This CDR3 has 16 residues. Losses at the gene ends were 5 bases for V and 7 bases for J; bases not matched to a gene: 13. Germline CDR1 is MRHNA and CDR2 is SNTAGT. This chain's CDR3 is CASSLTGVFPTNEQFF. CDR3 nucleotides: TGTGCCAGCAGTTTGACAGGGGTGTTTCCTACGAATGAGCAGTTCTTC.

The V and J genes are TRBV28 and TRBJ2-1; TRBD1 aligns across 9 bases. Germline assignment: CDR1 MDHEN and CDR2 SYDVKM. The CDR3 is 20 residues long. The V gene end was trimmed by 5 bases and the J gene end by 3 bases; junction bases not matched to a gene: 20. CDR3 loop: CASSPRTGEGNGAFYNEQFF. The CDR3 nucleotides are TGTGCCAGCAGTCCTCGGACAGGGGAAGGAAACGGGGCCTTCTACAATGAGCAGTTCTTC.

This chain links TRBV6-4 with TRBJ2-7, with 8 nucleotides matching TRBD1. This CDR3 is 16 amino acids long. V lost 5 bases, J lost 3 bases, and 12 bases stayed unmatched. CDR1 is MRHNA and CDR2 is SNTAGT in the germline V gene. CDR3 protein: CASSRQGPEMGYEQYF. CDR3 nucleotide sequence: TGTGCCAGCAGTAGACAGGGGCCTGAAATGGGCTACGAGCAGTACTTC.

The rearrangement links TRBV18 to TRBJ2-7; TRBD2 matches 10 bases. This CDR3 spans 16 amino acids. The germline V gene has CDR1 KGHSH and CDR2 LQKENI. J gave up 6 bases and V 3 bases, and 11 bases lay outside the gene matches. CDR3: CASSPPEVVAGGEQYF. The CDR3 region has the DNA TGTGCCAGCTCACCTCCTGAGGTGGTAGCGGGAGGCGAGCAGTACTTC.

This clone was recorded once. The chain joins TRBV7-9 to TRBJ2-5, with 10 bases aligning to TRBD2. Germline CDR1 is SEHNR and CDR2 is FQNEAQ (reference sequence). This CDR3 is built from 16 residues. V shed 5 bases, J shed 2 bases, and the junction held 8 bases outside the gene matches. CDR3 amino acids: CASSPRTSGEQETQYF. CDR3 DNA sequence: TGTGCCAGCAGCCCCCGGACTAGCGGCGAACAAGAGACCCAGTACTTC.

This rearrangement joins TRBV4-1 to TRBJ2-4; D gene unclear. Germline V gene data show CDR1 as MGHRA and CDR2 as YSYEKL. The V end was cut by 10 bases, the J end by 2 bases, with 18 bases between. The CDR3 length is 15 residues. The CDR3 spells CATRQRVGSKNIQYF. The CDR3 region has the DNA TGCGCCACCCGCCAGAGAGTCGGTTCCAAAAACATTCAGTACTTC.

J is TRBJ2-2 and V is TRBV2; 9 bases match TRBD2. Germline CDR1 reads SNHLY; CDR2 reads FYNNEI. V shed 5 bases and J 4 bases; nucleotides not matched to a gene: 8. The length of the CDR3 is 16 residues. This chain's CDR3 is CASSSRLAVGTGELFF. CDR3 in DNA: TGTGCCAGCAGTTCCCGACTAGCGGTAGGCACCGGGGAGCTGTTTTTT.

In this sample, this clone turned up once. The CDR3 loop reads CASSLTRTSGSSEQFF. The CDR3 DNA reads TGCGCCAGCAGCTTGACCCGGACTAGCGGGAGTTCCGAGCAGTTCTTC. The gene calls are TRBV5-1 and TRBJ2-1; TRBD2 aligns across 13 bases. V trimming: 1 base; J trimming: 10 bases; junction bases outside the gene matches: 8. Germline V gives CDR1 SGHRS, CDR2 YFSETQ. This CDR3 comprises 16 residues.

CDR3 sequence: CASSLGTGVGAFF. The CDR3 region has the DNA TGTGCCAGCAGCTTAGGGACAGGGGTAGGAGCTTTCTTT. The V and J genes are TRBV11-2 and TRBJ1-1; 9 bases align to TRBD1. Germline CDR1 reads SGHAT; CDR2 reads FQNNGV. The CDR3 length is 13 residues. V trimming: 1 base; J trimming: 10 bases; junction bases outside the gene matches: 4.

The rearrangement links TRBV7-8 to TRBJ2-2; D gene ambiguous. The germline V gene encodes CDR1 SGHVS and CDR2 FQNEAQ. This CDR3 contains 10 residues. Trimming pared 5 bases from V and 8 bases from J, leaving 3 bases between. In nucleotides, the CDR3 is TGTGCCAGCAGCGGTGGGGAGCTGTTTTTT. Amino acids: CASSGGELFF.

The chain is built from TRBV4-1 and TRBJ2-7, with 9 bases matching TRBD2. CDR1 and CDR2 from the germline V gene are MGHRA and YSYEKL. V dropped 2 bases and J dropped 6; count of bases not matched to a gene: 11. CDR3 length equals 16 residues. The CDR3 bases are TGCGCCAGCAGCCAATTTGGGGCGGGAGGGCCCATCGAGCAGTACTTC. It translates to CASSQFGAGGPIEQYF.

V gene TRBV7-9 combines with J gene TRBJ2-1; TRBD2 agrees at 7 bases. CDR3 length equals 15 residues. Germline lookup yields CDR1 SEHNR and CDR2 FQNEAQ (reference sequence). Losses at the gene ends were 4 bases for V and 6 bases for J; bases not matched to a gene: 9. CDR3 in DNA: TGTGCCAGCAGCTACCGGGGGGAGGAGGGCAATGAGCAGTTCTTC. The encoded protein is CASSYRGEEGNEQFF.

V gene TRBV28 combines with J gene TRBJ1-1; D remains unclear. The CDR3 contains 16 residues. Germline CDR1 reads MDHEN; CDR2 reads SYDVKM. The V end was cut by 2 bases, the J end by 0 bases, with 13 bases between. CDR3 DNA: TGTGCCAGCAGTTTAGATCGGGTGTCCATGAACACTGAAGCTTTCTTT. It codes for CASSLDRVSMNTEAFF. Full variable domain (missing parts from reference TRBV28 and TRBJ1-1): DVKVTQSSRYLVKRTGEKVFLECVQDMDHENMFWYRQDPGLGLRLIYFSYDVKMKEKGDIPEGYSVSREKKERFSLILESASTNQTSMYLCASSLDRVSMNTEAFFGQGTRLTVV.

The V call is TRBV11-2, the J call TRBJ1-2; D is unclear. The CDR3 consists of 14 residues. Germline assignment: CDR1 SGHAT and CDR2 FQNNGV. V lost 1 base, J lost 4 bases, and 10 bases lay in between. The CDR3 protein is CASSLGGGFYGYTF. As DNA, the CDR3 is TGTGCCAGCAGCTTAGGGGGTGGGTTCTATGGCTACACCTTC.

V usage is TRBV30 and J usage is TRBJ2-7; either TRBD1 or TRBD2 may fit D (6 bases each). Trimming took 5 bases from V and 2 from J, leaving 13 bases between them. Germline V gives CDR1 GTSNPN, CDR2 SVGIG (reference sequence). There are 13 residues in the CDR3. CDR3 in amino acids: CAWATGGTYEQYF. CDR3 in DNA: TGTGCCTGGGCGACAGGCGGGACCTACGAGCAGTACTTC.

The chain employs TRBV1 and TRBJ1-3. TRBV1 is a known pseudogene. The CDR3 extends over 16 amino acids. CDR3 DNA: TGCACCAGCAGCCAGCGGGGGGGAGGGACTGGAAACACCATATATTTT. Translating gives CTSSQRGGGTGNTIYF.

The rearrangement joins TRBV27 to TRBJ2-1; D gene ambiguous. Germline CDR1 MNHEY, CDR2 SMNVEV (reference sequence). The CDR3 spans 14 residues. The V gene lost 3 bases and the J gene lost 1 base, with 7 bases spanning the gap. Here the CDR3 reads CASSFSGSYNEQFF. The DNA for the CDR3 is TGTGCCAGCAGTTTTTCCGGGTCCTACAATGAGCAGTTCTTC.

This clone was seen a handful of times. The chain is built from TRBV7-3 and TRBJ2-1; 12 bases align to TRBD2. Losses at the gene ends were 5 bases for V and 0 bases for J; bases not matched to a gene: 8. This CDR3 comprises 18 residues. Germline assignment: CDR1 SGHTA and CDR2 FQGTGA. The CDR3 region has the DNA TGTGCCAGCAGCCCGACTAGCGGGAGCCCTAGCTCCTACAATGAGCAGTTCTTC. Protein sequence: CASSPTSGSPSSYNEQFF.

The chain joins TRBV6-1 to TRBJ2-3; 10 bases fit TRBD2. The germline V gene encodes CDR1 MNHNS and CDR2 SASEGT. The CDR3 contains 14 residues. The ends lost 4 bases at V and 6 bases at J; junction bases unmatched: 4. The CDR3, as DNA: TGTGCCAGCAGTGCACTAGCGGGGACTGATACGCAGTATTTT. Its translation is CASSALAGTDTQYF.

V usage is TRBV7-8 and J usage is TRBJ1-1; TRBD1 might be the D (6 bases). Germline V lookup: CDR1 SGHVS, CDR2 FQNEAQ. CDR3 length: 14 residues. V lost 6 bases and J lost 3, with 14 bases in between. In DNA, the CDR3 is TGTGCCAGCAGGTCCGGGGGGGCGGACACTGAAGCTTTCTTT. Its protein product is CASRSGGADTEAFF.

The V and J genes are TRBV7-9 and TRBJ2-3, with D maybe TRBD2 (6 bases). CDR3 length: 17 amino acids. Between the trimmed V and J ends, which lost 4 bases and 2 bases, there was a span of 19 bases. In germline, CDR1 is SEHNR, CDR2 FQNEAQ (reference sequence). CDR3 region: CASSSSSGPDFTDTQYF. The CDR3 DNA is TGTGCCAGCAGCTCTTCAAGCGGGCCAGACTTCACAGATACGCAGTATTTT.

The V and J genes are TRBV27 and TRBJ1-5, with TRBD1 as a possible D gene (5 bases). The CDR3 loop spans 17 amino acids. Trimming cost V 5 bases and J 5 bases, with 22 bases left between them. CDR1 MNHEY and CDR2 SMNVEV come from the germline V gene (reference sequence). The CDR3 nucleotides read TGTGCCAGCAGTCCTTACTTTCGGGCAAAAGGGGATCAGCCCCAGCATTTT. Amino acid sequence: CASSPYFRAKGDQPQHF.

This chain connects TRBV27 to TRBJ1-2; D perhaps matches TRBD1 (6 bases). Trimming removed 6 bases at V and 6 bases at J, with 17 bases between. The CDR3 is 14 amino acids. Germline V gives CDR1 MNHEY, CDR2 SMNVEV (reference sequence). In nucleotides, the CDR3 is TGTGCCAGCAGCCGGGGGGGGGCGTTGAATGGCTACACCTTC. It translates to CASSRGGALNGYTF.

This clone was found once. The DNA of the CDR3 is TGTGCCAGCAGTTACTCGGCCGGGGTGCATGGCTACACCTTC. It specifies CASSYSAGVHGYTF. The J gene is TRBJ1-2, the V gene TRBV6-5; D uncertain. The CDR3 spans 14 residues. Trimming removed 0 bases at V and 6 bases at J, with 11 bases between. Germline V gene sequence: CDR1 MNHEY, CDR2 SVGAGI.

There are a few counts of this clone. The chain couples TRBV7-9 to TRBJ1-2; TRBD1 matches 7 bases. The CDR3 spans 14 residues. V shed 5 bases and J 3 bases; nucleotides not matched to a gene: 6. Germline values: CDR1 SEHNR, CDR2 FQNEAQ (reference sequence). CDR3: CASSETGKDYGYTF. The CDR3 bases are TGTGCCAGCAGCGAGACAGGGAAAGACTATGGCTACACCTTC.

The V gene is TRBV6-6, the J gene TRBJ1-5; D is possibly TRBD1 (5 bases). The CDR3 sequence is 16 residues long. Per germline, CDR1 MNHNY and CDR2 SVGAGI (reference sequence). V dropped 4 bases and J dropped 4 bases, with 17 bases sitting between them. CDR3 sequence (DNA): TGTGCCAGCAGTTGGGTTGATCCGGGGCTTAATCAGCCCCAGCATTTT. This encodes CASSWVDPGLNQPQHF.

This chain connects TRBV29-1 to TRBJ1-4; D gene uncertain. Trimming pared 4 bases from V and 6 bases from J, leaving 9 bases between. Germline-derived CDR1 and CDR2 are SQVTM and ANQGSEA. The CDR3 contains 12 residues. Here the CDR3 reads CSVVFSDEKLFF. As DNA, the CDR3 is TGCAGCGTTGTGTTCTCCGATGAAAAACTGTTTTTT.